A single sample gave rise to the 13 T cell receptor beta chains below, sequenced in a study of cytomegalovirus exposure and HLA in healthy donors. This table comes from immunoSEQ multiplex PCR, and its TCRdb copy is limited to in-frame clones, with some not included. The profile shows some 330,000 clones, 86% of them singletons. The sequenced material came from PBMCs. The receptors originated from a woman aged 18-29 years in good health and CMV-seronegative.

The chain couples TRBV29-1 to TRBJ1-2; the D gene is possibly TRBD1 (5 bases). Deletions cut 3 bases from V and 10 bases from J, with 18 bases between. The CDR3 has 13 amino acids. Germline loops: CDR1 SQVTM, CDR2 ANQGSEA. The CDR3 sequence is CSVEDIRSPDYTF. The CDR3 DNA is TGCAGCGTTGAGGACATCCGGAGCCCGGACTACACCTTC.

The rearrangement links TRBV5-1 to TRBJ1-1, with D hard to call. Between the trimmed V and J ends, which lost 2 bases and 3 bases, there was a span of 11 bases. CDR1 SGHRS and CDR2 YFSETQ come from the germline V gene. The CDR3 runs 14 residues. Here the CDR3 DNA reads TGCGCCAGCAGCTTAGACAACTCTTACACTGAAGCTTTCTTT. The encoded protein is CASSLDNSYTEAFF.

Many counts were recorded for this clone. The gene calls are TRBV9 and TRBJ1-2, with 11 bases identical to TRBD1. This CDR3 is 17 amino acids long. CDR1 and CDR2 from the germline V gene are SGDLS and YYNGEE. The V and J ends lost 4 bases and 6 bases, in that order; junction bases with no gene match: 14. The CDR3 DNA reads TGTGCCAGCAGCAGCCGGACAGGGGGCCAAGCTGGGGATGGCTACACCTTC. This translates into CASSSRTGGQAGDGYTF.

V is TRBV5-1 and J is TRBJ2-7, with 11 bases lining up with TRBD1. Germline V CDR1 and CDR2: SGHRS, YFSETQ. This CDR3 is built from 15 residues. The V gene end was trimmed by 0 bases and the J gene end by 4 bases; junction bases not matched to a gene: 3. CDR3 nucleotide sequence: TGCGCCAGCAGCTTGGCCGGGACAGGGGGGTACGAGCAGTACTTC. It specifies CASSLAGTGGYEQYF.

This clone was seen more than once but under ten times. CDR3 in DNA: TGCGCCAGCAGCCAAGATCGGACAGGGCCCTACGAGCAGTACTTC. It is translated as CASSQDRTGPYEQYF. The chain carries TRBV4-3 and TRBJ2-7; 8 nucleotides match TRBD1. The CDR3 has 15 amino acids. J was trimmed by 2 bases and V by 0 bases; bases with no gene match: 3. Germline V gives CDR1 LGHNA, CDR2 YSLEER.

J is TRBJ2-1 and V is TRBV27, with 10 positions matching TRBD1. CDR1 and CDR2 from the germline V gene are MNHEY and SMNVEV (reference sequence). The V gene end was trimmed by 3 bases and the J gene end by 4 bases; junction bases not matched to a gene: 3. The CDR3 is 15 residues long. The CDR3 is CASSFGDRGYNEQFF. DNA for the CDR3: TGTGCCAGCAGTTTTGGGGACAGGGGATACAATGAGCAGTTCTTC.

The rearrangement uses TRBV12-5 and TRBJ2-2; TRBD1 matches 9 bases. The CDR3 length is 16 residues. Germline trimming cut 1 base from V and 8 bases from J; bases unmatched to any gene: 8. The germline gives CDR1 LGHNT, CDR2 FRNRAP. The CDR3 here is CASGLGRTGVKGELFF. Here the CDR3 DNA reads TGTGCTAGTGGTTTGGGCCGGACAGGGGTGAAAGGGGAGCTGTTTTTT.

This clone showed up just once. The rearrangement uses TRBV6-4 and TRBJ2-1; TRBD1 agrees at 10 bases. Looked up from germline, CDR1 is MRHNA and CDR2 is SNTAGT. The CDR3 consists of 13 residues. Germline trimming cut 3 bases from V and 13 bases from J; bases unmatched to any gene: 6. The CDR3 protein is CASSEAGTGDQFF. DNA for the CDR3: TGTGCCAGCAGTGAGGCCGGGACAGGGGATCAGTTCTTC.

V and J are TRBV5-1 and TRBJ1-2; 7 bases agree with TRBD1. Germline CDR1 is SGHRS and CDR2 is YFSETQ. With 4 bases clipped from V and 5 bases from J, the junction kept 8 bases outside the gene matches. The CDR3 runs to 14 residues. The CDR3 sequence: CASSPGTVGYGYTF. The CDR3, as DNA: TGCGCCAGCAGCCCAGGGACAGTAGGATATGGCTACACCTTC.

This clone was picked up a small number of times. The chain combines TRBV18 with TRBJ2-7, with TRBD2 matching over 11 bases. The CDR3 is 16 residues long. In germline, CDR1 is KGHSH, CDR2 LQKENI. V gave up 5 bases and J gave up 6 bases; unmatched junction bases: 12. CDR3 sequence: CASSAVGLAGGLEQYF. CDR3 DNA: TGTGCCAGCTCAGCAGTGGGGCTAGCGGGAGGACTCGAGCAGTACTTC.

CDR3 bases: TGTGCCAGCAGTTTCAACGGACAGGCGAATCAGCCCCAGCATTTT. It specifies CASSFNGQANQPQHF. The V gene is TRBV27, the J gene TRBJ1-5; 7 nucleotides agree with TRBD1. This CDR3 is built from 15 residues. The ends lost 3 bases at V and 4 bases at J; junction bases unmatched: 6. CDR1 and CDR2 (germline): MNHEY, SMNVEV (reference sequence).

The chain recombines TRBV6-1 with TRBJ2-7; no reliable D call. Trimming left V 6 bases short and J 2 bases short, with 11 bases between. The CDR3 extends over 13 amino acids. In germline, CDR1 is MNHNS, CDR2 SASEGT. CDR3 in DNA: TGTGCCAGCAGGAACCCTAAGACCTACGAGCAGTACTTC. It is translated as CASRNPKTYEQYF.

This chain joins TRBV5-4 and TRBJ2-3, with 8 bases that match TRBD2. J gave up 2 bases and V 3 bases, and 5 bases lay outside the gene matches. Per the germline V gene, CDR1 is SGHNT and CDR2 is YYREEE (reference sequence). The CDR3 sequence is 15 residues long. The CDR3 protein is CASSWGGLDTDTQYF. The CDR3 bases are TGTGCCAGCAGCTGGGGGGGACTAGACACAGATACGCAGTATTTT.